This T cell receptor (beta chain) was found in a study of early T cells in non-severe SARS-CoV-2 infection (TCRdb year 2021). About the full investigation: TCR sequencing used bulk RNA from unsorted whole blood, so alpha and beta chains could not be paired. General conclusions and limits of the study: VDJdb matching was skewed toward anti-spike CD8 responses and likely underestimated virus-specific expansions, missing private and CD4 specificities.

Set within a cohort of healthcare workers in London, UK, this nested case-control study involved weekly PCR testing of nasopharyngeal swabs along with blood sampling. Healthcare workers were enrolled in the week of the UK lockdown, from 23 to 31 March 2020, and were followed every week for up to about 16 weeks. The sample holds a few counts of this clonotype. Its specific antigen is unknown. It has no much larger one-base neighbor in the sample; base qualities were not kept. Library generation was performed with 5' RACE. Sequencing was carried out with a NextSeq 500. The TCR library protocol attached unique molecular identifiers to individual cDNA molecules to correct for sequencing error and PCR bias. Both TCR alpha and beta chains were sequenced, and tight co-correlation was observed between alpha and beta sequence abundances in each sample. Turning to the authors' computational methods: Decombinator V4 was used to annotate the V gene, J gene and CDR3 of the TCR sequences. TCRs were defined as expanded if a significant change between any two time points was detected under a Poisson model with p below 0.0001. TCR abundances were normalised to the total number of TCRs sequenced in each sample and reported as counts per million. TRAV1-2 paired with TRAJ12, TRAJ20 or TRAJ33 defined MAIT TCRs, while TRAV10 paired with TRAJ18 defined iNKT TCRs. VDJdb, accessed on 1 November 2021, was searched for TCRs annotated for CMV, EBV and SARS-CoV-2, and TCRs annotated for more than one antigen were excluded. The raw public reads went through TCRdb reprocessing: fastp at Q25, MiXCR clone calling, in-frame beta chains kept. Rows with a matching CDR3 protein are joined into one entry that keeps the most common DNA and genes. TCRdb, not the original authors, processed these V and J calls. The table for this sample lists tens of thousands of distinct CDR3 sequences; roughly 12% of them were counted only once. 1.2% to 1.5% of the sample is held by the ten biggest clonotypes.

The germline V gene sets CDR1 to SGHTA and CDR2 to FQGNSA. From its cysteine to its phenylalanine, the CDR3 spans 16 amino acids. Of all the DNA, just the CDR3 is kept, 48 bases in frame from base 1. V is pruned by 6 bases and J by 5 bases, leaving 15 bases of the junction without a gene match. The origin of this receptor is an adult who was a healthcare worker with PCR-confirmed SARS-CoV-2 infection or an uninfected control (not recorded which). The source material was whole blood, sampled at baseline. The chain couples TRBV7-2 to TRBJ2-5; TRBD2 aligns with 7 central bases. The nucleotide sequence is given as TGTGCCAGCAGACCCCAGAGCGGGGCCCGGATGGAGACCCAGTACTTC. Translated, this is CASRPQSGARMETQYF. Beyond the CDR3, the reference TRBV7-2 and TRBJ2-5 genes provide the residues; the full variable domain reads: GAGVSQSPSNKVTEKGKDVELRCDPISGHTALYWYRQSLGQGLEFLIYFQGNSAPDKSGLPSDRFSAERTGGSVSTLTIQRTQQEDSAVYLCASRPQSGARMETQYFGPGTRLLVL.